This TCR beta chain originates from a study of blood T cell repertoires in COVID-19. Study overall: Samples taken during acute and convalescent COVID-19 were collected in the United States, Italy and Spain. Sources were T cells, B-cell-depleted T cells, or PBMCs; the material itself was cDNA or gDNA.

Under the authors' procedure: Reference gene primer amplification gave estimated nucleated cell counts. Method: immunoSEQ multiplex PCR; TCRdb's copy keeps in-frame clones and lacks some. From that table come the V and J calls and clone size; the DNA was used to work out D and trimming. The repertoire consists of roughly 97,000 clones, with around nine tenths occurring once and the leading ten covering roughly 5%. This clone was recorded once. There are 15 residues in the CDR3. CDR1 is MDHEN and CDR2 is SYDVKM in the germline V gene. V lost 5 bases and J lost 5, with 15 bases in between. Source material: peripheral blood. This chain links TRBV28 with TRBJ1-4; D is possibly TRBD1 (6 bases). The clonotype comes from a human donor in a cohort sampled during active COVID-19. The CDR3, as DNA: TGTGCCAGCAGTCGGACAGTTGGAGGAAATGAAAAACTGTTTTTT. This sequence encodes CASSRTVGGNEKLFF.